The 9 T cell receptor beta chains below were found in one sample sequenced in a study of T-cell memory formation after mild COVID-19. TCRdb re-analysed the 5' RACE reads in MiXCR, keeping a single row per CDR3 protein. This repertoire shows around 300,000 distinct CDR3 sequences, approximately 8% found once; its top ten account for 22%. Sequenced material: PBMCs or a T cell subset sorted from them (not recorded which). The receptors stem from a man aged 18 to 29 who had mild COVID-19 (a few samples of this study predate the infection). Cell type and time point are not known.

This clonotype came up a few times. The V call is TRBV5-1, the J call TRBJ1-2; 7 nucleotides align to TRBD1. Unmatched junction bases numbered 15, after V lost 3 bases and J lost 4 bases. The CDR3 loop spans 17 amino acids. CDR1 is SGHRS and CDR2 is YFSETQ in the germline V gene. In DNA form, the CDR3 reads TGCGCCAGCAGCTCCGGGGGACAGACAGACCTATCCTATGGCTACACCTTC. Translation gives CASSSGGQTDLSYGYTF.

The table lists this clonotype with many counts. The CDR3 nucleotides are TGTGCCAGCAGTTCCACAGGGACCACTGAAGCTTTCTTT. Its translation: CASSSTGTTEAFF. This chain connects TRBV12-3 or TRBV12-4 to TRBJ1-1; tentative D call: TRBD1 (6 bases). Trimming removed 4 bases at V and 4 bases at J, with 10 bases between. The CDR3 runs 13 residues.

This clonotype was found a few times. The chain is built from TRBV24-1 and TRBJ2-5; no reliable D call. CDR1 and CDR2 from the germline V gene are KGHDR and SFDVKD. This CDR3 contains 12 residues. The CDR3 nucleotides read TGTGTCTCCCCCGGGCTAAGAGAGACCCAGTACTTC. It specifies CVSPGLRETQYF.

This clonotype was observed a handful of times. The V call is TRBV12-3 or TRBV12-4, the J call TRBJ1-4, with TRBD1 matching over 7 bases. There are 17 residues in the CDR3. With 5 bases clipped from V and 0 bases from J, the junction kept 9 bases outside the gene matches. In DNA form, the CDR3 reads TGTGCCAGCAGTGAGGGACAGAACCATGCAACTAATGAAAAACTGTTTTTT. Its protein product is CASSEGQNHATNEKLFF.

This chain uses TRBV20-1 with TRBJ2-7; D is unclear. The CDR3 covers 12 residues. Germline values: CDR1 DFQATT, CDR2 SNEGSKA (reference sequence). With 5 bases removed from V and 4 bases from J, the gap between germline ends came to 12 bases. CDR3 region: CSAGRGKYEQYF. The CDR3 DNA sequence: TGCAGTGCTGGCCGTGGGAAGTACGAGCAGTACTTC.

This clonotype was counted between two and nine times. V gene TRBV7-2 combines with J gene TRBJ1-2; D call uncertain. The CDR3 has 12 amino acids. The germline V gene has CDR1 SGHTA and CDR2 FQGNSA. Trimming took 3 bases from V and 7 from J, leaving 9 bases between them. The CDR3: CASSFRGGGYTF. CDR3 nucleotides: TGTGCCAGCAGCTTCCGGGGAGGTGGCTACACCTTC. Based on the CDR3 plus reference TRBV7-2 and TRBJ1-2, the full variable domain is GAGVSQSPSNKVTEKGKDVELRCDPISGHTALYWYRQSLGQGLEFLIYFQGNSAPDKSGLPSDRFSAERTGGSVSTLTIQRTQQEDSAVYLCASSFRGGGYTFGSGTRLTVV.

This clonotype was counted only a few times. The V gene is TRBV6-6, the J gene TRBJ2-2; D might be TRBD1 or TRBD2, each matching 5 bases. The CDR3 has 15 residues. Trimming took off 5 bases at V and 5 bases at J, with 15 bases between the two ends. Germline V lookup: CDR1 MNHNY, CDR2 SVGAGI (reference sequence). The CDR3 DNA reads as TGTGCCAGCAGTACGTCCCCGAGGGGAACCGGGGAGCTGTTTTTT. Translating gives CASSTSPRGTGELFF.

The chain combines TRBV18 with TRBJ1-1; 9 nucleotides agree with TRBD1. The CDR3 runs 14 residues. The V gene end was trimmed by 4 bases and the J gene end by 7 bases; junction bases not matched to a gene: 7. From germline, CDR1 is KGHSH and CDR2 LQKENI. CDR3 protein: CASSLKTGGDEAFF. In DNA, the CDR3 is TGTGCCAGCTCACTAAAGACAGGGGGGGATGAAGCTTTCTTT.

This CDR3 is CASSLQTGGSTAGELFF. CDR3 nucleotides: TGCGCCAGCAGCTTGCAGACAGGGGGCTCGACGGCCGGGGAGCTGTTTTTT. This chain connects TRBV5-1 to TRBJ2-2; 10 nucleotides line up with TRBD1. Germline V gene data show CDR1 as SGHRS and CDR2 as YFSETQ. This CDR3 comprises 17 residues. V lost 1 base and J lost 6; bases outside the gene matches: 9.